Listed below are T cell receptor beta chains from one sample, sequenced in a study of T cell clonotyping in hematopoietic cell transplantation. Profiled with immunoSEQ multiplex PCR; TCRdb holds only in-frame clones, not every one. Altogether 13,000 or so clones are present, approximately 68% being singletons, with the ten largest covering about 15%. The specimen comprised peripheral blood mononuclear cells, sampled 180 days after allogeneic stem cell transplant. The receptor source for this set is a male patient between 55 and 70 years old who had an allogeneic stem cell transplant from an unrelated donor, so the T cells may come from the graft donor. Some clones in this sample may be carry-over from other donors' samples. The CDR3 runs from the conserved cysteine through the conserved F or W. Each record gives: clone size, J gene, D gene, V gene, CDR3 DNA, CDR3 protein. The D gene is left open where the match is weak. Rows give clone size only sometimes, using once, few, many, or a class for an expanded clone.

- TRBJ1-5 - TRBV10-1 TGCGCCAGCAGTGAAGGAAGTCAGCCCCAGCATTTT CASSEGSQPQHF
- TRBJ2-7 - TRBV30 TGTGCCTGGAGTGGCAGGCCTTACGAGCAGTACTTC CAWSGRPYEQYF
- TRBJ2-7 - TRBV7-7 TGTGCTAGCAGCCCGGGGACGGGAACCTACGAGCAGTACTTC CASSPGTGTYEQYF
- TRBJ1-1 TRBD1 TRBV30 TGTGCCTGGCAAGCGACAGGGGCCACTGAAGCTTTCTTT CAWQATGATEAFF
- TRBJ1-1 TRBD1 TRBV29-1 TGCAGCGTTCCCGGGACAGGGGCTGGAGCTTTCTTT CSVPGTGAGAFF
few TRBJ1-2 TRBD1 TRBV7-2 TGTGCCAGCAGCAAACCGGGACAGGGCCCCACTGGCTACACCTTC CASSKPGQGPTGYTF
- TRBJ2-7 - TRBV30 TGTGCCTGGAGTGTCGAAGGCTTAAGCTCCTACGAGCAGTACTTC CAWSVEGLSSYEQYF
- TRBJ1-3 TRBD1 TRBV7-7 TGTGCTAGCAGCCCACGGACAGGGAGTCCCACCATATATTTT CASSPRTGSPTIYF
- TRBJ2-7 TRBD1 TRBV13 TGTGCCAGCAGCGGGGGACAGAGCCGCTACGAGCAGTACTTC CASSGGQSRYEQYF
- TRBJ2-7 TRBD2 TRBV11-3 TGTGCCAGGTCACTAGCGAACGAGCAGTACTTC CARSLANEQYF
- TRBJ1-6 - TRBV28 TGTGCCAGCAGTTTAGGTCAAGAAAATCCACCCCTCCACTTT CASSLGQENPPLHF
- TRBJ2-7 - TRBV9 TGTGCCAGCAGCCAAGAAAACGGAGACGAGCAGTACTTC CASSQENGDEQYF
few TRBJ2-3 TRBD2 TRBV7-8 TGTGCCAGCAGCTTGACCACCGAAGCGGGATCTAGCACAGATACGCAGTATTTT CASSLTTEAGSSTDTQYF
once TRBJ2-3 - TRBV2 TGTGCCAGCAGTGAAGGTTCAGGGAAGAGCACAGATACGCAGTATTTT CASSEGSGKSTDTQYF
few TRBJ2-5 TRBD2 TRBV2 TGTGCCAGCGCCTGGCTAGCGGGGGGCCAAGAGACCCAGTACTTC CASAWLAGGQETQYF
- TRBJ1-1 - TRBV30 TGTGCCTGGAGTGTAGGAGGAACTGAAGCTTTCTTT CAWSVGGTEAFF
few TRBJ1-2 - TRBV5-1 TGCGCCAGCAGCCCCGAAGGGGAGGGGTATGGCTACACCTTC CASSPEGEGYGYTF
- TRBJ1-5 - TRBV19 TGTGCCAGTAGTATAGAAAGGGGTGTCGATCAGCCCCAGCATTTT CASSIERGVDQPQHF
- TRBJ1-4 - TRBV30 TGTGCCTGGGAAAATAACCTAGGGGAAAAACTGTTTTTT CAWENNLGEKLFF
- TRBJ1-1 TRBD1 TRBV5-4 TGTGCCAGCAGCCCCGGCGGGAGGGGGCGAACTGAAGCTTTCTTT CASSPGGRGRTEAFF
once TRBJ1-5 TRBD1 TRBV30 TGTGCCTGGAGTGGAGCAGGGGGCGGTCCTAGCAATCAGCCCCAGCATTTT CAWSGAGGGPSNQPQHF
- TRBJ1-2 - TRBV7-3 TGTGCCAGCAGCTTAATGGGGGGCTATGGCTACACCTTC CASSLMGGYGYTF
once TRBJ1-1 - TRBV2 TGTGCCAGCAGTGAGCGGGACACAGGTACGGGGGCTTTCTTT CASSERDTGTGAFF
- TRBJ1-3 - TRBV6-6 TGTGCCAGCAGCCATGTCAACTCTGGAAACACCATATATTTT CASSHVNSGNTIYF
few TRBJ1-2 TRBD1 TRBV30 TGTGCCTCCCGGGACAGGGCCTATGGCTACACCTTC CASRDRAYGYTF
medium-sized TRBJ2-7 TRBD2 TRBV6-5 TGTGCCAGCAGTTACTCTACTAGCGGGCCCTACGAGCAGTACTTC CASSYSTSGPYEQYF
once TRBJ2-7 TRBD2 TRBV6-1 TGTGCCAGCAGTGGGACTAGCGGGAGGCGAGCCCTCTCCTACGAGCAGTACTTC CASSGTSGRRALSYEQYF
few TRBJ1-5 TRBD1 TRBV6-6 TGTGCCAGCAGTGACGGGACAGGGTACGATCAGCCCCAGCATTTT CASSDGTGYDQPQHF
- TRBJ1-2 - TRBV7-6 TGTGCCAGCAGCTTTCAAGGGAACTATGGCTACACCTTC CASSFQGNYGYTF
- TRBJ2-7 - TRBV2 TGTGCCAGCAGTGGCAGGAGGGAGCAGTACTTC CASSGRREQYF
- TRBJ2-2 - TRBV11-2 TGTGCCAGCAGCTTAGATCGCCGGGGTACGAGAACCGGGGAGCTGTTTTTT CASSLDRRGTRTGELFF
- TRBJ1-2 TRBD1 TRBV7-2 TGTGCCAGCAGCTTAGTCTTCCGGGACAGGGAAATCCGAAAATATGGCTACACCTTC CASSLVFRDREIRKYGYTF
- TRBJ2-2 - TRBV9 TGTGCCAGCAGCGTAGTAGCGTACACCGGGGAGCTGTTTTTT CASSVVAYTGELFF
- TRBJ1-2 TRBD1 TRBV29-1 TGCAGCGTTGATGTAGACAGGGCGGGTGGCTACACCTTC CSVDVDRAGGYTF
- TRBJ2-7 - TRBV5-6 TGTGCCAGCAGCATCCAGGGCTTCACCTACGAGCAGTACTTC CASSIQGFTYEQYF
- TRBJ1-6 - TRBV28 TGTGCCAGCAGTTTAATCCGTAGTAATTCACCCCTCCACTTT CASSLIRSNSPLHF
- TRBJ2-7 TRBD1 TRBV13 TGTGCCAGCAGCTTAAGGCAGGGGGCACACGAGCAGTACTTC CASSLRQGAHEQYF
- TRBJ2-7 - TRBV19 TGTGCCCCCGGCGGGGACCTTTCCTACGAGCAGTACTTC CAPGGDLSYEQYF
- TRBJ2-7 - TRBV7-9 TGTGCCAGCACCATAGACAGCTCCTACGAGCAGTACTTC CASTIDSSYEQYF
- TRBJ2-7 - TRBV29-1 TGCAGCGTTTTTTTTCCAGGGGCCGCCGGATTCGAGCAGTACTTC CSVFFPGAAGFEQYF
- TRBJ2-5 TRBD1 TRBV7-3 TGTGCCAGCAGCTTACAGGGGGAAGAGACCCAGTACTTC CASSLQGEETQYF
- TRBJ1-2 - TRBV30 TGTGCCTGGAGTGTACTCGGGGTTACCTATGGCTACACCTTC CAWSVLGVTYGYTF
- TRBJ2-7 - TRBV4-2 TGTGCCAGCAGCCAAGACACCAGGGACCTTTACTTC CASSQDTRDLYF
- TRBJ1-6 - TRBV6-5 TGTGCCAGCAGTTCCACCGGGTTAAGGCCCCTCCACTTT CASSSTGLRPLHF
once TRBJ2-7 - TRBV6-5 TGTGCCAGCAGTTACGAGTTGCAGTCGTACTTC CASSYELQSYF
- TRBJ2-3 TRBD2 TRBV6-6 TGTGCCAGCAGTTCCGGGACTAGCGGGGAAGATACGCAGTATTTT CASSSGTSGEDTQYF
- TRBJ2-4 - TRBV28 TGTGCCAGCAGATACGCAGGAGAAAACATTCAGTACTTC CASRYAGENIQYF
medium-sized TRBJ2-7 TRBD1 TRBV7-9 TGTGCCAGCAGCTTACAGGGGGCTACAGGTTACGAGCAGTACTTC CASSLQGATGYEQYF
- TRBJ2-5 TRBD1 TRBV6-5 TGTGCCAGCAGGCAGGGGGCGCGACAAGAGACCCAGTACTTC CASRQGARQETQYF
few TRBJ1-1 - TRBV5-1 TGCGCCAGCAGCTTGGGACCGACGGCTGAAGCTTTCTTT CASSLGPTAEAFF
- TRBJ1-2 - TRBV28 TGTGCCAGCAGTTTATCAGGGGTGGGCGGCTACACCTTC CASSLSGVGGYTF
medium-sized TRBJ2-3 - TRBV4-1 TGCGCCAGCAGCCAAGATCAACCGGGGGATACGCAGTATTTT CASSQDQPGDTQYF
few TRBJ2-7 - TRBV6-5 TGTGCCAGCAGTACGGGGTTCAACGAGCAGTACTTC CASSTGFNEQYF
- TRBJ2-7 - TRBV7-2 TGTGCCAGCAGCTTCCAAGCGGTTGGGGACCCCTACGAGCAGTACTTC CASSFQAVGDPYEQYF
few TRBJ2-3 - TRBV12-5 TGTGCTAGTGGCCCGAGAACAGATACGCAGTATTTT CASGPRTDTQYF
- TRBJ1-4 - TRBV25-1 TGTGCCAGCAGTGCCCAGCGTGAAAAACTGTTTTTT CASSAQREKLFF
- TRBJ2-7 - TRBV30 TGTGCCTGGAGTGGGGGTGAGGACGGAGCCTACGAGCAGTACTTC CAWSGGEDGAYEQYF
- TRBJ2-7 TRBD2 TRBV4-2 TGTGCCAGCAGCCAAGAAGGAGGGCCGGGACTAGCGGGAGGGATGTCCTACGAGCAGTACTTC CASSQEGGPGLAGGMSYEQYF
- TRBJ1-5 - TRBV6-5 TGTGCCAGCAGTTACGGGGCAGATCAGCCCCAGCATTTT CASSYGADQPQHF
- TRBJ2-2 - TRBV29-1 TGCAGCGTTGAAATCCGCACCGGGGAGCTGTTTTTT CSVEIRTGELFF